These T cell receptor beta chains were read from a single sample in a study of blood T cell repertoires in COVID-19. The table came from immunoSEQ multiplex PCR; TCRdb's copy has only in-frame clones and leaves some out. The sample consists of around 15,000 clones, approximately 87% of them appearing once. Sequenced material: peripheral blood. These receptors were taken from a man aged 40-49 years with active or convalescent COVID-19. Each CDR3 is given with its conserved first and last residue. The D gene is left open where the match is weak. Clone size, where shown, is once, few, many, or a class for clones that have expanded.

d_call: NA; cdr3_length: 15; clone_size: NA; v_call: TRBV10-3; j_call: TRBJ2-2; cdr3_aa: CAISDLERDTGELFF; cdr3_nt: TGTGCCATCAGTGACCTTGAACGGGACACCGGGGAGCTGTTTTTT
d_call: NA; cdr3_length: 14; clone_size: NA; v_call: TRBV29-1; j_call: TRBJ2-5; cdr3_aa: CSVDDLGAGETQYF; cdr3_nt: TGCAGCGTTGACGACTTAGGGGCCGGAGAGACCCAGTACTTC
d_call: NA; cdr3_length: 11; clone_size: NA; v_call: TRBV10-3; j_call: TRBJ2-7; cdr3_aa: CATGSSYEQYF; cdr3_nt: TGTGCCACCGGGTCGAGCTACGAGCAGTACTTC
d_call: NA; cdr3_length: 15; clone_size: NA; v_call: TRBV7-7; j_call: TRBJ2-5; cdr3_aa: CASSPGPTAKETQYF; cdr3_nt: TGTGCTAGCAGCCCGGGTCCTACTGCAAAAGAGACCCAGTACTTC
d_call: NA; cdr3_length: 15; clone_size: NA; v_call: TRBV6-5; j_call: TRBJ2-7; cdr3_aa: CASQGGGTSSYEQYF; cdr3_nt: TGTGCCAGCCAGGGAGGGGGGACCAGCTCCTACGAGCAGTACTTC
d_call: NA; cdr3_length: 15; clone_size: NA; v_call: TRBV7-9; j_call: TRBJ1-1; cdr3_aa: CASSPEQGDGTEAFF; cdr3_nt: TGTGCCAGCAGCCCAGAACAGGGAGATGGCACTGAAGCTTTCTTT
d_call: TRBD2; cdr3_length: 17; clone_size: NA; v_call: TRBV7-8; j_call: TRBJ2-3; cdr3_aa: CASSLVRLAGATDTQYF; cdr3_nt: TGTGCCAGCAGCTTAGTCCGACTAGCGGGGGCCACAGATACGCAGTATTTT
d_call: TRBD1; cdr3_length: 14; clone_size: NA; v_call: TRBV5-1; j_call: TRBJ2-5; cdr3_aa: CASSSGQGGETQYF; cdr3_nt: TGCGCCAGCAGCTCGGGACAGGGGGGCGAGACCCAGTACTTC
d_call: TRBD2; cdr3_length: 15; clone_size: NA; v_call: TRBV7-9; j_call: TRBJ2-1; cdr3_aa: CASSDPGLAVNEQFF; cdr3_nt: TGTGCCAGCAGCGATCCGGGACTAGCGGTTAATGAGCAGTTCTTC
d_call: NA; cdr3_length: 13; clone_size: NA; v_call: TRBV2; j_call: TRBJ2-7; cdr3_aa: CASLRTRSYEQYF; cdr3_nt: TGTGCCAGCTTGCGGACTCGCTCCTACGAGCAGTACTTC
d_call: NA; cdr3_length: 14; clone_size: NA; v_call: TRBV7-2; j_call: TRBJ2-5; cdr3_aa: CASSKGGGLETQYF; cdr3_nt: TGTGCCAGCAGCAAAGGGGGGGGCTTGGAGACCCAGTACTTC
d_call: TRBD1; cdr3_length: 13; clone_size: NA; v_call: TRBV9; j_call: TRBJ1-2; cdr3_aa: CASSPDGQGSYTF; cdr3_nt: TGTGCCAGCAGCCCAGACGGACAGGGAAGCTACACCTTC
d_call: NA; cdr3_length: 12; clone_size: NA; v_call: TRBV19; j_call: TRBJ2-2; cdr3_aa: CATRTVAGELFF; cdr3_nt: TGTGCCACCAGAACCGTGGCCGGGGAGCTGTTTTTT
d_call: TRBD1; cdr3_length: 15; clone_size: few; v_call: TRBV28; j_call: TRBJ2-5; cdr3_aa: CASSLWGQGGETQYF; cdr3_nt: TGTGCCAGCAGTTTATGGGGACAGGGAGGAGAGACCCAGTACTTC
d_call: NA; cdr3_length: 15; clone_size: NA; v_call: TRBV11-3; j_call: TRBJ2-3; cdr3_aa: CASSRRGRGTDTQYF; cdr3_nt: TGTGCCAGCAGCCGCCGGGGTAGGGGCACAGATACGCAGTATTTT
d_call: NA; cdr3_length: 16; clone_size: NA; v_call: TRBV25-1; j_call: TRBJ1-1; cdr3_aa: CASSPMRPPQNTEAFF; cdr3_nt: TGTGCCAGCAGTCCCATGCGCCCACCCCAGAACACTGAAGCTTTCTTT
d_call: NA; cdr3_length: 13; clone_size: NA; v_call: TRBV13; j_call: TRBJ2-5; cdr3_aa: CASRTMYQETQYF; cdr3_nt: TGTGCCAGCAGAACAATGTACCAAGAGACCCAGTACTTC
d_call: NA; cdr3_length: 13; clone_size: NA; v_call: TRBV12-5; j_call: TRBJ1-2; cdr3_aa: CASGLSVIYGYTF; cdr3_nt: TGTGCTAGTGGTTTGTCAGTTATCTATGGCTACACCTTC
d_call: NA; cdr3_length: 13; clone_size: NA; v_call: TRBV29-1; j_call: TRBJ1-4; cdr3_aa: CGGVRQFNEKLFF; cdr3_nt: TGCGGAGGGGTACGACAGTTTAATGAAAAACTGTTTTTT
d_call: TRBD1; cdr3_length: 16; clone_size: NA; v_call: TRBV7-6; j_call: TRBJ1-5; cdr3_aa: CASSRITGGLNQPQHF; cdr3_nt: TGTGCCAGCAGCCGCATTACAGGGGGCCTGAATCAGCCCCAGCATTTT
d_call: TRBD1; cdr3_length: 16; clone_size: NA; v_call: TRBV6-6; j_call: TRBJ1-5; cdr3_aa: CASSSEVQGGKQPQHF; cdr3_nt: TGTGCCAGCAGTTCCGAAGTCCAGGGGGGAAAACAGCCCCAGCATTTT
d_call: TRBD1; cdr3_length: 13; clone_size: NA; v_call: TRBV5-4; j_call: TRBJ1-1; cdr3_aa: CASSAGTAWKAFF; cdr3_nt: TGTGCCAGCAGCGCCGGGACAGCGTGGAAAGCTTTCTTT
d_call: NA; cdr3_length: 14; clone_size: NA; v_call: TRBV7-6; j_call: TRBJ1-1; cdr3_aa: CASSLEQVNTEAFF; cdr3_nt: TGTGCCAGCAGCTTAGAACAGGTGAACACTGAAGCTTTCTTT
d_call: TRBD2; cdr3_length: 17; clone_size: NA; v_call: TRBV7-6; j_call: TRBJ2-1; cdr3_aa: CASSLELAGGPKNEQFF; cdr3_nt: TGTGCCAGCAGCTTAGAACTAGCGGGGGGGCCGAAAAATGAGCAGTTCTTC
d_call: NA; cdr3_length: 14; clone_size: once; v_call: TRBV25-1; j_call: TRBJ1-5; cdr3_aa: CASSSREAAQPQHF; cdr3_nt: TGTGCCAGCAGTAGTAGGGAGGCGGCTCAGCCCCAGCATTTT
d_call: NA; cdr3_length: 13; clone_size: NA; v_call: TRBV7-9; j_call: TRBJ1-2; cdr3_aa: CASSLSAPYGYTF; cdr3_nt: TGTGCCAGCAGCTTATCAGCGCCCTATGGCTACACCTTC
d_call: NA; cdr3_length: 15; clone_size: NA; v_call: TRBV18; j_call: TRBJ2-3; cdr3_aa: CASSPRNSHTDTQYF; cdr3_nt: TGTGCCAGCTCACCAAGAAACTCCCACACAGATACGCAGTATTTT
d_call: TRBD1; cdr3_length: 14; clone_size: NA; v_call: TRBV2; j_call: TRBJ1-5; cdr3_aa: CASRAGQGGQPQHF; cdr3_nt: TGTGCCAGCAGGGCGGGACAGGGGGGACAGCCCCAGCATTTT
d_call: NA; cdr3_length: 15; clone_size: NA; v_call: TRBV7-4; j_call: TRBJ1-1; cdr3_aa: CASRWSRGSKTEAFF; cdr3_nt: TGTGCCAGCAGGTGGTCCCGGGGAAGTAAAACTGAAGCTTTCTTT
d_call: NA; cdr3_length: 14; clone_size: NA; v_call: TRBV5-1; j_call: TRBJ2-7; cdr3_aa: CASSLGQSFYEQYF; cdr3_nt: TGCGCCAGCAGCTTGGGACAGAGCTTCTACGAGCAGTACTTC
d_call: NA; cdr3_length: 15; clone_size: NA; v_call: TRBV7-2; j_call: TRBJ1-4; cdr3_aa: CASSLGAAANEKLFF; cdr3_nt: TGTGCCAGCAGCTTAGGAGCCGCGGCTAATGAAAAACTGTTTTTT
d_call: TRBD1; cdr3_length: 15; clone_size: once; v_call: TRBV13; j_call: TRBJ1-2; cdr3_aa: CASSYRDRVTYGYTF; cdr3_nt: TGTGCCAGCAGCTACCGGGACAGGGTGACCTATGGCTACACCTTC
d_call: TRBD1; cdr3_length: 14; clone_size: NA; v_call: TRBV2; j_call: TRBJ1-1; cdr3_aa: CASSDSGGNTEAFF; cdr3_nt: TGTGCCAGCAGTGATTCAGGGGGGAACACTGAAGCTTTCTTT
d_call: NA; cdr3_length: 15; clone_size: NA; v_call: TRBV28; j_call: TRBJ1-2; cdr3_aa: CASSSMMGGFYGYTF; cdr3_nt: TGTGCCAGCAGCTCAATGATGGGGGGATTCTATGGCTACACCTTC
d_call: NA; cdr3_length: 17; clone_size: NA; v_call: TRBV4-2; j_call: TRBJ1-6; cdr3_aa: CASSQESPRYGNSPLHF; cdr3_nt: TGTGCCAGCAGCCAAGAATCCCCCAGGTATGGGAATTCACCCCTCCACTTT
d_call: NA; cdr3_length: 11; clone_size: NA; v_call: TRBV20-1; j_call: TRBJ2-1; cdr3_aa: CSATYLNEQFF; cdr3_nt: TGCAGTGCCACCTATCTCAATGAGCAGTTCTTC
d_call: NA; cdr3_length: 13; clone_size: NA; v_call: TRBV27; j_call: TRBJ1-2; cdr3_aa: CASRTSGNYGYTF; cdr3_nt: TGTGCCAGCAGAACCAGTGGTAACTATGGCTACACCTTC
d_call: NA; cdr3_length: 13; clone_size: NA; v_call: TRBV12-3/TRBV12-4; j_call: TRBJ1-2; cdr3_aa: CASTPGGAVGYTF; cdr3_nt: TGTGCCAGCACCCCTGGGGGGGCGGTTGGCTACACCTTC
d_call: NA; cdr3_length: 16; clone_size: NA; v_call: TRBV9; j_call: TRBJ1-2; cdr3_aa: CASSPSGSTGLYGYTF; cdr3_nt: TGTGCCAGCAGCCCATCAGGCTCGACAGGCCTTTATGGCTACACCTTC
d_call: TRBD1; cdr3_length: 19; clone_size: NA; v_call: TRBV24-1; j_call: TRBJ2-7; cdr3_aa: CATSDLRLISGQGSREQYF; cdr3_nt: TGTGCCACCAGTGATTTGCGATTAATATCGGGACAGGGCTCGCGCGAGCAGTACTTC
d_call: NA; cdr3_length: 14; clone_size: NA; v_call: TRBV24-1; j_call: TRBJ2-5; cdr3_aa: CATSDAQGGETQYF; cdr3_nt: TGTGCCACCAGTGATGCACAAGGAGGGGAGACCCAGTACTTC
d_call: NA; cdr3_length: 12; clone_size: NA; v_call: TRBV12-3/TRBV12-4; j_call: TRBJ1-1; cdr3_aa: CASSLQGPEAFF; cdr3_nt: TGTGCCAGCAGTCTACAGGGCCCTGAAGCTTTCTTT
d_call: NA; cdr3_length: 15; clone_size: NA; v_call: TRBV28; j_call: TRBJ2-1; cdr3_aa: CASSRIDFSYNEQFF; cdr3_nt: TGTGCCAGCAGTCGTATTGACTTCTCCTACAATGAGCAGTTCTTC
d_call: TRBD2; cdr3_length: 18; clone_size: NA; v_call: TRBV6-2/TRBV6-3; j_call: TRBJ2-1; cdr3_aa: CASSYPRLAGGLGDEQFF; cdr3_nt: TGTGCCAGCAGTTACCCTCGACTAGCGGGGGGGCTAGGTGATGAGCAGTTCTTC